Described below is a single TCR beta chain sequence and its context. This entry is derived from a study of identical twins. TCRdb reprocessed the 5' RACE reads via MiXCR and lists one record per CDR3 protein. The profile shows 400,000 to 550,000 distinct CDR3 sequences, 20% to 30% of them singletons. Germline CDR1 reads MNHNS; CDR2 reads SASEGT. V was trimmed by 11 bases and J by 10 bases, leaving 20 bases between them. This CDR3 has 12 residues. This sample was also put to use in a study of T cells expressing NK-cell markers. That paper states: Obtained from sorted CD3+CD56+NKG2C+, CD3+CD56+NKG2C- and CD3+CD56-NKG2C+ T cells were the TCR beta repertoires. The leading position in the CD3+CD56-NKG2C+ fraction of a few donors also went to these clonotypes.

The source of this sequence is a woman between 18 and 29 years old in good health. The chain joins TRBV6-1 to TRBJ1-1, with D unclear. Sequencing was done on a sample of CD4+ T cells sorted from blood. In DNA form, the CDR3 reads TGTGCCTGTAAGGTACGGTTACTGATAGCTTTCTTT. Its translation is CACKVRLLIAFF.